These 28 T cell receptor beta chains came from one sample sequenced in a study of blood T cell repertoires in COVID-19 (TCRdb year 2020). The library was built by means of the immunoSEQ multiplex PCR assay. Not all clones reach the TCRdb copy of this immuneACCESS table, which keeps in-frame sequences only. Checked studies attribute under half of the gap to unresolved V genes and leave the rest unexplained. The table for this sample lists under 350,000 clones; just under 90% of them were counted only once. The ten largest clones capture about 1.7% of the sample. Sequenced material: peripheral blood. The receptors were sampled from a woman aged 25-40 years with COVID-19, enrolled during active disease.

The chain couples TRBV7-8 to TRBJ2-1, with D tentatively TRBD1 (6 bases). CDR1 and CDR2 (germline): SGHVS, FQNEAQ. CDR3 size: 15 residues. The V and J ends lost 5 bases and 0 bases respectively, with 11 bases between them. The CDR3 spells CASSRTGTSYNEQFF. The CDR3 DNA is TGTGCCAGCAGCCGAACAGGGACCTCCTACAATGAGCAGTTCTTC.

The chain recombines TRBV5-6 with TRBJ1-3; no clear D. The CDR3 extends over 14 amino acids. V lost 0 bases and J 1 base, leaving 5 bases between the germline ends. Germline CDR1 reads SGHDT; CDR2 reads YYEEEE. CDR3 DNA: TGTGCCAGCAGCTTGGGCACATCTGGAAACACCATATATTTT. Residues: CASSLGTSGNTIYF. Full variable domain (outside the CDR3, taken from reference TRBV5-6 and TRBJ1-3): DAGVTQSPTHLIKTRGQQVTLRCSPKSGHDTVSWYQQALGQGPQFIFQYYEEEERQRGNFPDRFSGHQFPNYSSELNVNALLLGDSALYLCASSLGTSGNTIYFGEGSWLTVV.

The chain carries TRBV15 and TRBJ2-1; weak D call: TRBD2 (5 bases). Germline values: CDR1 LNHNV, CDR2 YYDKDF (reference sequence). V lost 4 bases and J 2 bases, leaving 12 bases between the germline ends. The CDR3 totals 15 residues. The CDR3 sequence is CATSTTQEAYNEQFF. CDR3 nucleotides: TGTGCCACCAGCACGACCCAGGAGGCCTACAATGAGCAGTTCTTC.

The CDR3 is CASSEGETQPQHF. The CDR3 bases are TGTGCCAGCAGCGAGGGGGAAACTCAGCCCCAGCATTTT. This sequence joins TRBV6-5 and TRBJ1-5, with D perhaps matching TRBD1 (6 bases). From germline, CDR1 is MNHEY and CDR2 SVGAGI. The CDR3 extends over 13 amino acids. V was clipped by 6 bases and J by 6 bases, with 12 bases between them.

This sequence joins TRBV5-1 and TRBJ2-5; D not certain. Trimming cost V 0 bases and J 2 bases, with 5 bases left between them. The CDR3 has 13 residues. CDR1 is SGHRS and CDR2 is YFSETQ in the germline V gene. CDR3 DNA sequence: TGCGCCAGCAGCTTGGTAGTGCAAGAGACCCAGTACTTC. Amino acid sequence: CASSLVVQETQYF. The complete variable domain, with remaining parts taken from reference TRBV5-1 and TRBJ2-5, reads KAGVTQTPRYLIKTRGQQVTLSCSPISGHRSVSWYQQTPGQGLQFLFEYFSETQRNKGNFPGRFSGRQFSNSRSEMNVSTLELGDSALYLCASSLVVQETQYFGPGTRLLVL.

The V and J genes are TRBV6-5 and TRBJ1-2; 9 nucleotides line up with TRBD1. V dropped 8 bases and J dropped 7; count of bases not matched to a gene: 14. Germline V gene sequence: CDR1 MNHEY, CDR2 SVGAGI. CDR3 length: 15 residues. CDR3 in amino acids: CASRHTPGTGIGYTF. CDR3 DNA: TGTGCCAGCCGCCACACCCCCGGGACAGGGATTGGCTACACCTTC.

The CDR3 bases are TGTGCCAGCAGCTTCGGGGAAGGGGGGGAGCTGTTTTTT. Encoded protein: CASSFGEGGELFF. This sequence joins TRBV7-9 and TRBJ2-2, with D perhaps matching TRBD2 (5 bases). V dropped 3 bases and J dropped 8 bases, with 10 bases sitting between them. Germline V lookup: CDR1 SEHNR, CDR2 FQNEAQ (reference sequence). This CDR3 has 13 amino acids. The full variable domain, completed using reference TRBV7-9 and TRBJ2-2, is DTGVSQNPRHKITKRGQNVTFRCDPISEHNRLYWYRQTLGQGPEFLTYFQNEAQLEKSRLLSDRFSAERPKGSFSTLEIQRTEQGDSAMYLCASSFGEGGELFFGEGSRLTVL.

This chain uses TRBV7-8 with TRBJ1-2; a possible D gene is TRBD1 (5 bases). This CDR3 region has 15 residues. Germline V lookup: CDR1 SGHVS, CDR2 FQNEAQ. V lost 5 bases to trimming and J lost 8 bases, with 21 bases between them. The CDR3 DNA follows: TGTGCCAGCAGCGCCGACAGTGGTCCTACTGCCGGCTACACCTTC. It yields the protein CASSADSGPTAGYTF.

V and J are TRBV30 and TRBJ1-2, with 9 bases fitting TRBD1. CDR1 GTSNPN and CDR2 SVGIG come from the germline V gene (reference sequence). V was clipped by 3 bases and J by 3 bases; unmatched bases: 14. The CDR3 runs 17 residues. CDR3 region: CAWRGPGQGEGHYGYTF. Here the CDR3 DNA reads TGTGCCTGGAGGGGGCCGGGACAGGGAGAAGGACACTATGGCTACACCTTC.

The gene calls are TRBV5-4 and TRBJ2-7, with D unclear. Germline V gives CDR1 SGHNT, CDR2 YYREEE (reference sequence). This CDR3 has 14 amino acids. Trimming removed 2 bases at V and 2 bases at J, with 11 bases between. CDR3 protein: CASSFDPGPYEQYF. The CDR3 DNA sequence: TGTGCCAGCAGCTTTGATCCGGGTCCCTACGAGCAGTACTTC.

This clone was seen once. This sequence joins TRBV21-1 and TRBJ2-3; the table gives TRBD1 as D, unverified against the DNA. TRBV21-1 is assigned pseudogene status. This CDR3 is built from 13 residues. CDR3 loop: CAGPQGRTDTQYF. The CDR3 DNA follows: TGTGCCGGCCCCCAGGGGCGCACAGATACGCAGTATTTT.

This chain connects TRBV19 to TRBJ1-5; D gene uncertain. CDR1 LNHDA and CDR2 SQIVND come from the germline V gene (reference sequence). The CDR3 contains 15 residues. V shed 2 bases and J shed 3 bases, with 11 bases lying between them. As DNA, the CDR3 is TGTGCCAGTAGTATACTGGCTCTAGCCAATCAGCCCCAGCATTTT. Amino acid sequence: CASSILALANQPQHF.

This clone was observed a single time. The V gene is TRBV5-5, the J gene TRBJ2-2, with 8 bases fitting TRBD1. This CDR3 spans 16 amino acids. Looked up from germline, CDR1 is SGHKS and CDR2 is YYEKEE (reference sequence). V was clipped by 4 bases and J by 4 bases; unmatched bases: 9. This CDR3 is CASSPNAGQGTGELFF. CDR3 sequence (DNA): TGTGCCAGCAGCCCGAACGCCGGACAGGGCACCGGGGAGCTGTTTTTT.

This clone was recorded once. The genes are TRBV19 and TRBJ2-7, with 7 bases identical to TRBD2. V was clipped by 3 bases and J by 4 bases; unmatched bases: 6. CDR1 is LNHDA and CDR2 is SQIVND in the germline V gene (reference sequence). The CDR3 runs 14 residues. CDR3 in amino acids: CASSIGAGSYEQYF. In nucleotides, the CDR3 is TGTGCCAGTAGTATTGGAGCGGGGTCTTACGAGCAGTACTTC. The full variable domain, rest sourced from reference TRBV19 and TRBJ2-7, is DGGITQSPKYLFRKEGQNVTLSCEQNLNHDAMYWYRQDPGQGLRLIYYSQIVNDFQKGDIAEGYSVSREKKESFPLTVTSAQKNPTAFYLCASSIGAGSYEQYFGPGTRLTVT.

This chain links TRBV5-1 with TRBJ2-5; 9 nucleotides align to TRBD2. Germline CDR1 SGHRS, CDR2 YFSETQ. The J segment lost 5 bases and the V segment lost 2 bases, leaving 10 bases of the junction unmatched. CDR3 length: 16 amino acids. The CDR3 DNA reads as TGCGCCAGCAGCTTCTCCAGCGGGGGGCCCCCCGAGACCCAGTACTTC. It specifies CASSFSSGGPPETQYF.

This clone was counted a few times. This chain links TRBV5-4 with TRBJ2-7, with D possibly TRBD1 on 7 matching bases. Germline values: CDR1 SGHNT, CDR2 YYREEE (reference sequence). Trimming cost V 4 bases and J 2 bases, with 16 bases left between them. This CDR3 has 15 amino acids. CDR3 residues: CASSLGGQRPYEQYF. The CDR3 DNA reads TGTGCCAGCAGCCTCGGGGGACAGCGACCCTACGAGCAGTACTTC. Full variable domain (missing parts from reference TRBV5-4 and TRBJ2-7): ETGVTQSPTHLIKTRGQQVTLRCSSQSGHNTVSWYQQALGQGPQFIFQYYREEENGRGNFPPRFSGLQFPNYSSELNVNALELDDSALYLCASSLGGQRPYEQYFGPGTRLTVT.

The chain recombines TRBV5-1 with TRBJ2-2, with 10 bases matching TRBD2. Per germline, CDR1 SGHRS and CDR2 YFSETQ. The CDR3 sequence is 16 residues long. With V trimmed by 2 bases and J by 0 bases, 1 base remained unmatched. CDR3 loop: CASSLLAGSNTGELFF. CDR3 nucleotides: TGCGCCAGCAGCTTACTAGCGGGGTCGAACACCGGGGAGCTGTTTTTT.

This chain joins TRBV12-3 or TRBV12-4 and TRBJ1-1; D perhaps matches TRBD1 (5 bases). With 5 bases removed from V and 3 bases from J, the gap between germline ends came to 7 bases. The length of the CDR3 is 12 residues. The CDR3 DNA sequence: TGTGCCAGCAGTCCGGGGGACACTGAAGCTTTCTTT. Translation: CASSPGDTEAFF.

This clone has a handful of counts. J is TRBJ2-1 and V is TRBV10-2; possibly TRBD1 for D (6 bases). V gave up 10 bases and J gave up 7 bases, with 20 bases separating them. This CDR3 is built from 14 residues. From germline, CDR1 is WSHSY and CDR2 SAAADI. The CDR3 reads CATTSGGSGNEQFF. The CDR3 region has the DNA TGCGCCACCACCTCTGGGGGCAGTGGAAATGAGCAGTTCTTC.

V and J are TRBV7-9 and TRBJ2-3; 16 nucleotides align to TRBD2. The V gene end was trimmed by 5 bases and the J gene end by 6 bases; junction bases not matched to a gene: 5. CDR3 length: 16 residues. Looked up from germline, CDR1 is SEHNR and CDR2 is FQNEAQ (reference sequence). CDR3 bases: TGTGCCAGCAGCCCGGGACTAGCGGGGGGGATGGATACGCAGTATTTT. Translation: CASSPGLAGGMDTQYF.

The V and J genes are TRBV7-9 and TRBJ1-1; D is ambiguous. CDR3 length: 14 residues. Between the trimmed V and J ends, which lost 1 base and 5 bases, there was a span of 11 bases. Germline V lookup: CDR1 SEHNR, CDR2 FQNEAQ (reference sequence). For the CDR3, the DNA is TGTGCCAGCAGCTTAGGGAGATCGGAGACTGAAGCTTTCTTT. Its translation: CASSLGRSETEAFF.

This chain joins TRBV15 and TRBJ1-1; TRBD1 matches 10 bases. Per germline, CDR1 LNHNV and CDR2 YYDKDF (reference sequence). V lost 7 bases and J lost 2; bases outside the gene matches: 10. The CDR3 spans 16 residues. The CDR3 reads CATNSRDRGTNTEAFF. As DNA, the CDR3 is TGTGCCACCAACTCTAGGGACAGGGGAACTAACACTGAAGCTTTCTTT.

This clone appeared a few times. V and J are TRBV5-6 and TRBJ1-2; weak D call: TRBD1 (5 bases). Trimming shortened V by 1 base and J by 5 bases, and 18 bases separated the two germline ends. CDR1 is SGHDT, CDR2 YYEEEE, per germline. The CDR3 runs 16 residues. This CDR3 is CASSLLGSGLGYGYTF. The CDR3 nucleotides are TGTGCCAGCAGCTTGTTAGGATCAGGGTTGGGATATGGCTACACCTTC.

The rearrangement uses TRBV6-5 and TRBJ1-6; 12 positions agree with TRBD1. The CDR3 sequence is 15 residues long. Trimming removed 8 bases from V and 7 bases from J; junction bases left unmatched: 6. Germline CDR1 and CDR2: MNHEY and SVGAGI. The CDR3 reads CASGGQGALNSPLHF. DNA for the CDR3: TGTGCCAGCGGGGGACAGGGGGCTTTGAATTCACCCCTCCACTTT.

The chain has TRBV3-1 (or the pseudogene TRBV3-2) and TRBJ1-2; possible D gene TRBD1, 6 bases. The CDR3 spans 15 residues. V was trimmed by 2 bases and J by 8 bases, leaving 18 bases between them. Germline-derived CDR1 and CDR2 are LGHDT and YNNKEL (reference sequence). This CDR3 is CASSQLYRAFSGYTF. The CDR3, as DNA: TGTGCCAGCAGCCAACTCTACAGGGCCTTCTCCGGCTACACCTTC.

The CDR3 loop is CASGQGNEQYF. The CDR3 DNA reads TGTGCCTCTGGACAGGGGAACGAGCAGTACTTC. The chain has TRBV30 and TRBJ2-7; 9 positions match TRBD1. The CDR3 totals 11 residues. Germline CDR1 is GTSNPN and CDR2 is SVGIG (reference sequence). Losses at the gene ends were 7 bases for V and 5 bases for J; bases not matched to a gene: 3.

The gene calls are TRBV5-1 and TRBJ1-2; the match to TRBD1 covers 7 bases. The V and J ends lost 5 bases and 6 bases, in that order; junction bases with no gene match: 7. Germline CDR1 SGHRS, CDR2 YFSETQ. The CDR3 contains 13 residues. The CDR3 here is CASRSDREDGYTF. The CDR3 DNA follows: TGCGCCAGCAGATCCGACAGGGAGGATGGCTACACCTTC.

The gene calls are TRBV20-1 and TRBJ2-2, with D tentatively TRBD1 (5 bases). The CDR3 totals 15 residues. Germline V CDR1 and CDR2: DFQATT, SNEGSKA (reference sequence). V gave up 3 bases and J gave up 1 base, with 12 bases separating them. Here the CDR3 reads CSASVGAGNTGELFF. DNA of the CDR3: TGCAGTGCTAGTGTAGGGGCAGGGAACACCGGGGAGCTGTTTTTT.